This T cell receptor beta chain was profiled in a study of T cell responses to AZD1222 COVID-19 vaccine. Study observations and caveats: Spike-specific TCR depth and breadth grew after two AZD1222 doses. No day 14 peak samples; only post-peak repertoires were characterized. Just a handful of AZD1222 recipients were seropositive at baseline. Reports indicate that nearly half of spike-specific TCRs are directed at unmutated variant regions.

This table comes from immunoSEQ multiplex PCR, and its TCRdb copy is limited to in-frame clones, with some not included. The table includes roughly 70,000 clones, about four fifths detected once. About this clone itself: Its antigen is currently unknown.

Germline V gives CDR1 SQVTM, CDR2 ANQGSEA. The CDR3 is 13 residues long. V was clipped by 4 bases and J by 8 bases; unmatched bases: 6. The receptor was isolated from an adult in good health. This chain joins TRBV29-1 and TRBJ2-1, with 9 bases fitting TRBD2. The sequencing here drew on peripheral blood, taken on day 0 of MenACWY control vaccination. The CDR3 reads CSVAGTSSDEQFF. CDR3 nucleotide sequence: TGCAGCGTTGCCGGGACTAGCTCTGATGAGCAGTTCTTC.